Below are 32 T cell receptor beta chains sequenced from a single sample in a study of cytomegalovirus exposure and HLA in healthy donors. PCR amplification relied on 60 Vbeta primers (plus 13 Jbeta primers). Clones were sequenced by immunoSEQ multiplex PCR, and TCRdb holds only the in-frame ones, with some missing. This table has 160,000 or so clones, roughly 80% appearing once. Sample: PBMCs. Source of these receptors: a man aged 30-40 years in good health and CMV-seropositive.

To note about this clone: Compared with germline, one end of the junction differs, possibly owing to a read error. The sample holds other DNA sequences that translate to the same CDR3. The chain joins TRBV7-9 to TRBJ1-1, with D tentatively TRBD1 (6 bases). CDR1 is SEHNR, CDR2 FQNEAQ, per germline (reference sequence). The CDR3 runs to 14 residues. CDR3 nucleotide sequence: TGTGCCAGCAGCTCAGGGGTTATGAACACTGAGGCTTTCTTT. Translated: CASSSGVMNTEAFF.

This clone came up once. The chain uses TRBV7-2 and TRBJ2-7; no firm D call. Between the trimmed V and J ends, which lost 1 base and 2 bases, there was a span of 9 bases. CDR3 length: 14 amino acids. Germline V gives CDR1 SGHTA, CDR2 FQGNSA. The chain's CDR3 is CASSLVLGAYEQYF. In nucleotides, the CDR3 is TGTGCCAGCAGCTTAGTGCTGGGCGCCTACGAGCAGTACTTC.

The chain uses TRBV9 and TRBJ1-2, with D possibly TRBD1 on 5 matching bases. The CDR3 loop spans 15 amino acids. The V and J ends lost 6 bases and 0 bases respectively, with 15 bases between them. The germline gives CDR1 SGDLS, CDR2 YYNGEE. CDR3 sequence: CASKEGAGSNYGYTF. DNA of the CDR3: TGTGCCAGCAAGGAGGGCGCAGGGTCTAACTATGGCTACACCTTC.

This rearrangement joins TRBV5-1 to TRBJ2-7; possibly TRBD1 for D (6 bases). CDR3 length: 14 amino acids. Germline V gives CDR1 SGHRS, CDR2 YFSETQ. V lost 7 bases and J lost 2, with 16 bases in between. CDR3 amino acids: CASQIQGLAYEQYF. The CDR3 DNA follows: TGCGCCAGCCAGATACAGGGCTTGGCCTACGAGCAGTACTTC.

J is TRBJ1-1 and V is TRBV7-6; TRBD1 agrees at 12 bases. Germline assignment: CDR1 SGHVS and CDR2 FNYEAQ. J was trimmed by 0 bases and V by 2 bases; bases with no gene match: 4. This CDR3 spans 17 amino acids. CDR3 loop: CASSLSGTGGLNTEAFF. The CDR3 DNA reads TGTGCCAGCAGCTTATCCGGGACAGGGGGCCTGAACACTGAAGCTTTCTTT.

V gene TRBV6-5 combines with J gene TRBJ1-5; D is perhaps TRBD1 (6 bases). Germline V gives CDR1 MNHEY, CDR2 SVGAGI. The CDR3 is 13 amino acids. Trimming took off 6 bases at V and 7 bases at J, with 13 bases between the two ends. The CDR3 protein is CASSDGGAQPQHF. CDR3 in DNA: TGTGCCAGCAGCGACGGGGGGGCCCAGCCCCAGCATTTT.

This clone was counted once. This chain links TRBV30 with TRBJ2-3; TRBD2 is a possible D gene (6 bases). Germline V lookup: CDR1 GTSNPN, CDR2 SVGIG (reference sequence). The V end lost 1 base, the J end lost 2 bases, and 13 bases lay between the germline ends. The CDR3 sequence is 15 residues long. CDR3 amino acids: CAWSGLGSNTDTQYF. CDR3 bases: TGTGCCTGGAGTGGACTAGGTAGCAACACAGATACGCAGTATTTT.

The chain carries TRBV6-1 and TRBJ2-7, with unresolved D. V lost 2 bases to trimming and J lost 5 bases, with 7 bases between them. The CDR3 is made up of 12 amino acids. Germline CDR1 reads MNHNS; CDR2 reads SASEGT. The CDR3 is CASSESTDEQYF. The CDR3 nucleotides are TGTGCCAGCAGTGAAAGCACAGACGAGCAGTACTTC.

DNA for the CDR3: TGTGCCAGCAGCTTAGATGCCGGGGCTGGGGCCAACGTCCTGACTTTC. Its translation: CASSLDAGAGANVLTF. This sequence joins TRBV7-7 and TRBJ2-6; maybe TRBD2 (5 bases). This CDR3 has 16 residues. V lost 1 base, J lost 2 bases, and 9 bases lay in between. CDR1 SSHAT and CDR2 FNYEAQ come from the germline V gene (reference sequence).

The chain joins TRBV4-3 to TRBJ1-3; D is perhaps TRBD1 (5 bases). This CDR3 is 17 amino acids long. Per the germline V gene, CDR1 is LGHNA and CDR2 is YSLEER. The V end lost 0 bases, the J end lost 0 bases, and 12 bases lay between the germline ends. The CDR3 is CASSQDGQGTSGNTIYF. The CDR3 DNA sequence: TGCGCCAGCAGCCAAGATGGGCAGGGAACCTCTGGAAACACCATATATTTT.

The chain carries TRBV5-6 and TRBJ2-3, with a tentative D call TRBD1 (6 bases). Trimming stripped 2 bases from V and 4 bases from J, with 8 bases between. CDR3 length equals 13 residues. Germline-derived CDR1 and CDR2 are SGHDT and YYEEEE. The CDR3 region has the DNA TGTGCCAGCAGCTTAACAGGGTCAGATACGCAGTATTTT. Translated: CASSLTGSDTQYF.

The CDR3 DNA follows: TGTGCCAGCAGGGGGGGACTAGAGTGGGGCACCGGGGAGCTGTTTTTT. It is translated as CASRGGLEWGTGELFF. This sequence joins TRBV5-6 and TRBJ2-2, with 8 bases lining up with TRBD2. Germline CDR1 is SGHDT and CDR2 is YYEEEE. The V and J ends lost 5 bases and 4 bases, in that order; junction bases with no gene match: 10. The CDR3 contains 16 residues.

This rearrangement joins TRBV19 to TRBJ2-1; tentative D call: TRBD2 (6 bases). V was cut by 0 bases and J by 9 bases, with 9 bases left in between. The CDR3 is made up of 13 amino acids. The germline gives CDR1 LNHDA, CDR2 SQIVND (reference sequence). CDR3 loop: CASSIDRGVEQFF. The CDR3 bases are TGTGCCAGTAGTATAGATCGCGGGGTTGAGCAGTTCTTC.

The J gene is TRBJ2-5, the V gene TRBV5-4; possible D gene TRBD2, 5 bases. The CDR3 spans 13 residues. V lost 1 base and J 4 bases, leaving 8 bases between the germline ends. Germline CDR1 SGHNT, CDR2 YYREEE (reference sequence). In nucleotides, the CDR3 is TGTGCCAGCAGCTTGTGGACTGGAGAGACCCAGTACTTC. Encoded protein: CASSLWTGETQYF.

This sequence joins TRBV19 and TRBJ2-1; TRBD2 aligns across 15 bases. The V gene end was trimmed by 3 bases and the J gene end by 7 bases; junction bases not matched to a gene: 13. This CDR3 contains 19 residues. CDR1 and CDR2 from the germline V gene are LNHDA and SQIVND (reference sequence). CDR3 bases: TGTGCCAGTAGTATTCTCGGACTAGCGGGGGGGCAGGTTAGGAATGAGCAGTTCTTC. This sequence encodes CASSILGLAGGQVRNEQFF.

The CDR3 protein is CASKKQGGTDTQYF. CDR3 DNA sequence: TGTGCCAGTAAAAAACAGGGAGGCACAGATACGCAGTATTTT. This rearrangement joins TRBV7-3 to TRBJ2-3, with D perhaps TRBD1 (6 bases). CDR1 SGHTA and CDR2 FQGTGA come from the germline V gene. Trimming took off 9 bases at V and 1 base at J, with 14 bases between the two ends. This CDR3 is 14 amino acids long.

At least ten counts were recorded for this clone. This sequence joins TRBV6-6 and TRBJ1-1, with 7 bases lining up with TRBD1. From germline, CDR1 is MNHNY and CDR2 SVGAGI (reference sequence). V lost 5 bases and J lost 4; bases outside the gene matches: 10. This CDR3 is 15 amino acids long. In DNA form, the CDR3 reads TGTGCCAGCAGTGGACCTACAGGGGAAGGCACTGAAGCTTTCTTT. Translating gives CASSGPTGEGTEAFF.

This clone was seen a handful of times. The chain has TRBV29-1 and TRBJ1-2; 7 bases map to TRBD1. The CDR3 covers 12 residues. V lost 6 bases and J lost 2; bases outside the gene matches: 3. Looked up from germline, CDR1 is SQVTM and CDR2 is ANQGSEA. The CDR3 DNA reads TGCAGCGTCCACAGGGGCAACTATGGCTACACCTTC. The encoded protein is CSVHRGNYGYTF.

CDR3 protein: CASSETGLAGLDTQYF. The DNA of the CDR3 is TGTGCCAGCAGCGAAACCGGACTAGCGGGGCTAGATACGCAGTATTTT. The chain recombines TRBV9 with TRBJ2-3; 12 nucleotides match TRBD2. Trimming cost V 3 bases and J 5 bases; bases outside gene matches: 7. The CDR3 totals 16 residues. Germline CDR1 SGDLS, CDR2 YYNGEE.

There are a few counts of this clone. This chain links TRBV19 with TRBJ2-7, with 9 bases matching TRBD1. Germline trimming cut 11 bases from V and 2 bases from J; bases unmatched to any gene: 13. Looked up from germline, CDR1 is LNHDA and CDR2 is SQIVND (reference sequence). The CDR3 contains 15 residues. The CDR3 DNA sequence: TGTGCCCGAAACACGAGCCGGGACAGGGCCTACGAGCAGTACTTC. Translating it yields CARNTSRDRAYEQYF.

This clone showed up just once. The J gene is TRBJ1-6, the V gene TRBV4-3; tentative D call: TRBD1 (6 bases). Trimming took off 8 bases at V and 6 bases at J, with 14 bases between the two ends. Germline CDR1 reads LGHNA; CDR2 reads YSLEER. This CDR3 has 14 residues. The CDR3 sequence: CASGRGGPNSPLHF. The CDR3 region has the DNA TGCGCCAGCGGAAGGGGGGGTCCTAATTCACCCCTCCACTTT.

This chain joins TRBV7-6 and TRBJ2-3, with 7 bases fitting TRBD2. Trimming removed 4 bases from V and 3 bases from J; junction bases left unmatched: 7. CDR3 length: 15 amino acids. Looked up from germline, CDR1 is SGHVS and CDR2 is FNYEAQ. The CDR3 sequence: CASSSTGTKTDTQYF. CDR3 sequence (DNA): TGTGCCAGCAGCTCCACCGGGACTAAGACAGATACGCAGTATTTT.

This chain links TRBV7-9 with TRBJ2-5, with 8 bases lining up with TRBD2. Germline V gene data show CDR1 as SEHNR and CDR2 as FQNEAQ (reference sequence). The CDR3 totals 15 residues. Trimming cost V 5 bases and J 4 bases; bases outside gene matches: 9. The CDR3 bases are TGTGCCAGCAGCCTCCTAGCCCGGGGGGGAGAGACCCAGTACTTC. This encodes CASSLLARGGETQYF.

This clone has more than one count but fewer than ten. The V call is TRBV28, the J call TRBJ2-7; 8 bases are shared with TRBD1. Germline CDR1 MDHEN, CDR2 SYDVKM. CDR3 length: 15 residues. With 5 bases clipped from V and 0 bases from J, the junction kept 6 bases outside the gene matches. This CDR3 is CASSGQGGLSYEQYF. CDR3 in DNA: TGTGCCAGCAGTGGACAGGGTGGCCTCTCCTACGAGCAGTACTTC.

This rearrangement joins TRBV5-6 to TRBJ1-2; TRBD1 matches 7 bases. Trimming took 0 bases from V and 8 from J; bases not matched to a gene: 7. Germline V gene sequence: CDR1 SGHDT, CDR2 YYEEEE. The CDR3 spans 14 residues. This CDR3 reads CASSLGDSLSGYTF. Here the CDR3 DNA reads TGTGCCAGCAGCTTGGGGGACAGCCTATCGGGCTACACCTTC.

This clone was seen a handful of times. The chain recombines TRBV7-9 with TRBJ1-4; tentatively, D is TRBD1 (6 bases). The V end lost 5 bases, the J end lost 2 bases, and 21 bases lay between the germline ends. The CDR3 totals 18 residues. Germline V gene lookup returns CDR1 SEHNR and CDR2 FQNEAQ (reference sequence). CDR3: CASSDDVSWDTTNEKLFF. The CDR3, as DNA: TGTGCCAGCAGCGATGATGTTAGTTGGGACACTACTAATGAAAAACTGTTTTTT.

The chain carries TRBV7-8 and TRBJ2-7; D may be TRBD2 (6 bases). V lost 5 bases and J 2 bases, leaving 13 bases between the germline ends. CDR1 and CDR2 (germline): SGHVS, FQNEAQ. The CDR3 covers 14 residues. CDR3 residues: CASSHRRAPYEQYF. CDR3 DNA sequence: TGTGCCAGCAGCCACCGGAGGGCCCCCTACGAGCAGTACTTC.

The rearrangement uses TRBV5-1 and TRBJ1-2; 8 positions match TRBD1. The germline V gene has CDR1 SGHRS and CDR2 YFSETQ. The length of the CDR3 is 14 residues. After removal of 3 bases from V and 3 bases from J, the junction contained 4 bases not matched to a gene. The CDR3 loop is CASSSRTGHYGYTF. The CDR3, as DNA: TGCGCCAGCAGCTCGAGGACAGGGCACTATGGCTACACCTTC. Complete variable domain (other parts from reference TRBV5-1 and TRBJ1-2): KAGVTQTPRYLIKTRGQQVTLSCSPISGHRSVSWYQQTPGQGLQFLFEYFSETQRNKGNFPGRFSGRQFSNSRSEMNVSTLELGDSALYLCASSSRTGHYGYTFGSGTRLTVV.

This rearrangement joins TRBV5-6 to TRBJ2-7, with D possibly being TRBD2 (7 bases). This CDR3 comprises 16 residues. Trimming left V 0 bases short and J 4 bases short, with 17 bases between. Germline CDR1 is SGHDT and CDR2 is YYEEEE. DNA of the CDR3: TGTGCCAGCAGCTTGGATCAGGCGGGGGCGATTTACGAGCAGTACTTC. Protein sequence: CASSLDQAGAIYEQYF.

CDR3 amino acids: CASSNSGQPYEQYF. In nucleotides, the CDR3 is TGTGCCAGCAGTAACTCGGGACAACCCTACGAGCAGTACTTC. The gene calls are TRBV27 and TRBJ2-7, with D possibly being TRBD1 (6 bases). The CDR3 has 14 amino acids. V gave up 5 bases and J gave up 2 bases, with 13 bases separating them. Germline CDR1 and CDR2: MNHEY and SMNVEV (reference sequence).

The chain links TRBV6-5 to TRBJ1-1; D might be TRBD1 (6 bases). Between the trimmed V and J ends, which lost 5 bases and 5 bases, there was a span of 15 bases. Germline-derived CDR1 and CDR2 are MNHEY and SVGAGI. The CDR3 spans 14 residues. Here the CDR3 reads CASSQQGHRTEAFF. Written as DNA, the CDR3 is TGTGCCAGCAGTCAACAGGGACATCGTACTGAAGCTTTCTTT.

The chain combines TRBV10-1 with TRBJ2-2, with unresolved D. Germline V gene data show CDR1 as WNHNN and CDR2 as SYGVQD (reference sequence). V was clipped by 0 bases and J by 4 bases, with 3 bases between them. The CDR3 length is 13 residues. The CDR3 region is CASSESRTGELFF. In DNA form, the CDR3 reads TGCGCCAGCAGTGAGTCGCGCACCGGGGAGCTGTTTTTT.